This T cell receptor beta chain was profiled in a study of blood T cell repertoires in COVID-19. Profiling relied on immunoSEQ multiplex PCR, and the TCRdb table lists in-frame clones only, not all of them. The table lists around 70,000 clones, approximately 78% of them singletons. After removal of 2 bases from V and 3 bases from J, the junction contained 5 bases not matched to a gene. This CDR3 has 15 residues. Germline CDR1 is SGHKS and CDR2 is YYEKEE (reference sequence). This chain connects TRBV5-5 to TRBJ1-1; 9 bases map to TRBD1. The sample was peripheral blood. The sequence was obtained from a human donor in a cohort sampled during active COVID-19. CDR3 amino acids: CASSFGTGIDTEAFF. Written as DNA, the CDR3 is TGTGCCAGCAGCTTTGGGACAGGGATCGACACTGAAGCTTTCTTT.